Shown below are 3 T cell receptor beta chains from a single sample sequenced in a study of CD8 T cells in Susac syndrome. Random hexamers were used to reverse transcribe about 0.45 to 1 ug of RNA. One entry per CDR3 protein, called by TCRdb with MiXCR from the immunoSEQ multiplex PCR reads. The sample carries about 150,000 distinct CDR3 sequences, around 94% recorded once. The sample taken for sequencing was CD4+ T cells from PBMCs. The receptors were gathered from a human donor in good health.

The DNA of the CDR3 is TGTGCCAGCAGTCCGACAGGGGGCCATGGCTACACCTTC. It translates to CASSPTGGHGYTF. J is TRBJ1-2 and V is TRBV6-6; 10 positions agree with TRBD1. Germline trimming cut 5 bases from V and 6 bases from J; bases unmatched to any gene: 3. Germline-derived CDR1 and CDR2 are MNHNY and SVGAGI (reference sequence). This CDR3 spans 13 amino acids.

The chain is built from TRBV3-1 and TRBJ1-2; D is ambiguous. V was shortened by 4 bases and J by 5 bases, with 11 bases between the two germline ends. The germline gives CDR1 LGHDT, CDR2 YNNKEL (reference sequence). This CDR3 spans 13 amino acids. CDR3 in amino acids: CASSRGREYGYTF. The CDR3 coding sequence is TGTGCCAGCAGCCGCGGACGGGAGTATGGCTACACCTTC.

The V call is TRBV20-1, the J call TRBJ2-5; 7 bases fit TRBD2. V lost 3 bases and J lost 5; bases outside the gene matches: 6. Germline-derived CDR1 and CDR2 are DFQATT and SNEGSKA (reference sequence). The CDR3 has 13 amino acids. CDR3 DNA sequence: TGCAGTGCTAGCCGACTAGCAGGGGAGACCCAGTACTTC. Protein product: CSASRLAGETQYF.